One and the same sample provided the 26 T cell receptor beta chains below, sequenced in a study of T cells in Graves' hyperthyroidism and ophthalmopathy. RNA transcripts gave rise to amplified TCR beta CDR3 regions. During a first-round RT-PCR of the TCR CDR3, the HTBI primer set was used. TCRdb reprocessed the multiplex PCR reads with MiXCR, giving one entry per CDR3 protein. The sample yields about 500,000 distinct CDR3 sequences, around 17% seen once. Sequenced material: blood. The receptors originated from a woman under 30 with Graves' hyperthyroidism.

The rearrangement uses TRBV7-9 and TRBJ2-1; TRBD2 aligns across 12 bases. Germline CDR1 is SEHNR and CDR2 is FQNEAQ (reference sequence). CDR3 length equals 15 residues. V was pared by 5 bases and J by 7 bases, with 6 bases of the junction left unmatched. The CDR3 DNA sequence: TGTGCCAGCAGCCCGACTAGCGGGAGTTTTAATGAGCAGTTCTTC. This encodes CASSPTSGSFNEQFF.

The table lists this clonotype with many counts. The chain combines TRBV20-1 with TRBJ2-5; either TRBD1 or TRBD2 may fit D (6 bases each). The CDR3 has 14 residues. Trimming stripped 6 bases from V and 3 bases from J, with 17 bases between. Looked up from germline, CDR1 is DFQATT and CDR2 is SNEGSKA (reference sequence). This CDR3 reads CSAGRLEGEETQYF. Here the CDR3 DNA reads TGCAGTGCCGGTAGACTAGAGGGGGAAGAGACCCAGTACTTC.

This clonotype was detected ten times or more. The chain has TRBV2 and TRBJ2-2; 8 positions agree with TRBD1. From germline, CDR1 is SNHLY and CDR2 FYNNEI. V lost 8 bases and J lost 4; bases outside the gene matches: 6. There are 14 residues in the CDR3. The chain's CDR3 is CASSGTGFTGELFF. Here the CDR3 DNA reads TGTGCCAGCTCCGGGACAGGTTTCACCGGGGAGCTGTTTTTT.

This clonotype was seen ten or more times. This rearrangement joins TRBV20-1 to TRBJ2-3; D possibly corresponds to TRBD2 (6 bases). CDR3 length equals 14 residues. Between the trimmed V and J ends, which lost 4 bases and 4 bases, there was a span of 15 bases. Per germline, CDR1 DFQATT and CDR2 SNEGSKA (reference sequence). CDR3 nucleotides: TGCAGTGCTACTCCGACTAGTAGCTCAGATACGCAGTATTTT. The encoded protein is CSATPTSSSDTQYF.

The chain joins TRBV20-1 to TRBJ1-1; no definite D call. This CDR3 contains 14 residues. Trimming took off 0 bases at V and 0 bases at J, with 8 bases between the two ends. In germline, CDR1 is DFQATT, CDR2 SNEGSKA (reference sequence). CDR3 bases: TGCAGTGCTAGAGAGTCCATTCTGAACACTGAAGCTTTCTTT. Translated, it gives CSARESILNTEAFF.

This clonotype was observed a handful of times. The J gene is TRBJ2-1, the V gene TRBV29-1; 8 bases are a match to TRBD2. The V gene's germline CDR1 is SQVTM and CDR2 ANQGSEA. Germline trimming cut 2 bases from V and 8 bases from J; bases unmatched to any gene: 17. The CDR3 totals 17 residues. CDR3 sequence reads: CSVESLGGRGARDEQFF. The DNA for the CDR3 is TGCAGCGTTGAATCCTTGGGGGGGCGGGGGGCCCGGGATGAGCAGTTCTTC.

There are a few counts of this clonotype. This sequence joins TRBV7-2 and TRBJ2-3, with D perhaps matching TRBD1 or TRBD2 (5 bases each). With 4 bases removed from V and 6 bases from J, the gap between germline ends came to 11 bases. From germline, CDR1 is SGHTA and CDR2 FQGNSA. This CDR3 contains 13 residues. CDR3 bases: TGTGCCAGCAGCTCTGCTTGGGGGGATACGCAGTATTTT. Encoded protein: CASSSAWGDTQYF.

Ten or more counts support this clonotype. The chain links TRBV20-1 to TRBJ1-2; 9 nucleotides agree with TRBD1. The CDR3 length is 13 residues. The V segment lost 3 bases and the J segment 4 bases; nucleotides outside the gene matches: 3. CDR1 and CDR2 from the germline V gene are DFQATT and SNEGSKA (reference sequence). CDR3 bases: TGCAGTGCTAGTTGGACAGGGGTCTATGGCTACACCTTC. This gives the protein CSASWTGVYGYTF.

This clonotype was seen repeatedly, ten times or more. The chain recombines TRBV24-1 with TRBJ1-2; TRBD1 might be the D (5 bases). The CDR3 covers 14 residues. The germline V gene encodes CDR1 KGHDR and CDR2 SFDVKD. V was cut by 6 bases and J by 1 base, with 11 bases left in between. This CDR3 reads CATSSEGVNYGYTF. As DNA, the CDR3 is TGTGCCACCAGTTCCGAAGGGGTTAACTATGGCTACACCTTC.

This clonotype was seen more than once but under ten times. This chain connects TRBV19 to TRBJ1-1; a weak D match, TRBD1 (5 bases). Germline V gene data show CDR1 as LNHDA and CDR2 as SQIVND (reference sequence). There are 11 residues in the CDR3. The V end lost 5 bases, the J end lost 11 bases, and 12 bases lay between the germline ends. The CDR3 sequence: CASSVQGKAFF. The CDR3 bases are TGTGCCAGTAGTGTTCAGGGCAAGGCTTTCTTT.

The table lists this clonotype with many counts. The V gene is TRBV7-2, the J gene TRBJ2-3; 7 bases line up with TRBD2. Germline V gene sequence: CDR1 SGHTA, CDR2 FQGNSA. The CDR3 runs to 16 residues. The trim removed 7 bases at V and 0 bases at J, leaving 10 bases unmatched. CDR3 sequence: CASTTSGGLSTDTQYF. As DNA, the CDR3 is TGTGCCAGCACCACCTCGGGGGGACTAAGCACAGATACGCAGTATTTT.

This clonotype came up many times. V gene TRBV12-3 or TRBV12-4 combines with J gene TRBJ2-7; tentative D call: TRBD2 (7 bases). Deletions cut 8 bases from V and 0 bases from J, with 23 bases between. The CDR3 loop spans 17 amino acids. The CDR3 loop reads CASRPGGSFLSSYEQYF. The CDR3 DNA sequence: TGTGCCAGCCGCCCGGGGGGCTCATTTCTGAGCTCCTACGAGCAGTACTTC.

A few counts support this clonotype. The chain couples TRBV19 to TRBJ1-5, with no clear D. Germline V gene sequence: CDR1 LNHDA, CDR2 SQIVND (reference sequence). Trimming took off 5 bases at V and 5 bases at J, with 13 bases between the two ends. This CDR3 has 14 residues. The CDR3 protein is CASSLGRQDQPQHF. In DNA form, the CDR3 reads TGTGCCAGTAGTCTAGGCAGACAAGATCAGCCCCAGCATTTT. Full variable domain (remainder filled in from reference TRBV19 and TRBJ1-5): DGGITQSPKYLFRKEGQNVTLSCEQNLNHDAMYWYRQDPGQGLRLIYYSQIVNDFQKGDIAEGYSVSREKKESFPLTVTSAQKNPTAFYLCASSLGRQDQPQHFGDGTRLSIL.

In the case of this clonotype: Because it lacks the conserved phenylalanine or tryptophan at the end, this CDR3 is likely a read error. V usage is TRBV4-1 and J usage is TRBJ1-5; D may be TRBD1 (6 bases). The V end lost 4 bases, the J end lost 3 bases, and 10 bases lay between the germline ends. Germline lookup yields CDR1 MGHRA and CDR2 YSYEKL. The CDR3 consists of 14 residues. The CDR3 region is CASSPRGDNQPQHL. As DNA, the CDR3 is TGCGCCAGCAGCCCTAGGGGGGACAATCAGCCCCAGCATCTT.

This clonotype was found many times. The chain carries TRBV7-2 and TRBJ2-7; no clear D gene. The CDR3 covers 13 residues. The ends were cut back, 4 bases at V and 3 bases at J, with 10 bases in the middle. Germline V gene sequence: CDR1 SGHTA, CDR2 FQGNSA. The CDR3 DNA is TGTGCCAGCAGCTCCTTCGGAATCTACGAGCAGTACTTC. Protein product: CASSSFGIYEQYF.

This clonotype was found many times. CDR3 residues: CASSLEAGGGPNEQFF. In nucleotides, the CDR3 is TGCGCCAGCAGCTTGGAGGCGGGAGGAGGCCCCAATGAGCAGTTCTTC. This chain joins TRBV5-1 and TRBJ2-1; 8 nucleotides align to TRBD2. This CDR3 spans 16 amino acids. The trim removed 0 bases at V and 6 bases at J, leaving 8 bases unmatched. Germline V gives CDR1 SGHRS, CDR2 YFSETQ.

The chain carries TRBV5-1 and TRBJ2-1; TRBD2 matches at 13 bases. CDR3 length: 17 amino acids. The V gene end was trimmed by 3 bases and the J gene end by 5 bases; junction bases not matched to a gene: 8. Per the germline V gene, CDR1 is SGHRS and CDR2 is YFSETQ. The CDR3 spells CASSSDPGLAGNNEQFF. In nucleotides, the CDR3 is TGCGCCAGCAGCTCGGACCCGGGACTAGCGGGGAACAATGAGCAGTTCTTC.

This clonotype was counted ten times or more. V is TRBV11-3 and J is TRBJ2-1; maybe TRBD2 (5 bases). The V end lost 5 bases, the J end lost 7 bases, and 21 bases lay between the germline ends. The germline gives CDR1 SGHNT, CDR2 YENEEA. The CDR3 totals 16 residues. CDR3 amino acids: CASSQELSGLANEQFF. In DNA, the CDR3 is TGTGCCAGCAGCCAAGAATTGTCGGGGTTGGCTAATGAGCAGTTCTTC.

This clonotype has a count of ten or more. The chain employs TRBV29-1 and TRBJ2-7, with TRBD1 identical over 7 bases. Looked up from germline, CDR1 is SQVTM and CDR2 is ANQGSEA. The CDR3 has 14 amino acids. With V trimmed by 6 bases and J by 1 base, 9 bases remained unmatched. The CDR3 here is CSVGTVNPSYEQYF. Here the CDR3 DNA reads TGCAGCGTGGGGACAGTTAACCCTTCCTACGAGCAGTACTTC.

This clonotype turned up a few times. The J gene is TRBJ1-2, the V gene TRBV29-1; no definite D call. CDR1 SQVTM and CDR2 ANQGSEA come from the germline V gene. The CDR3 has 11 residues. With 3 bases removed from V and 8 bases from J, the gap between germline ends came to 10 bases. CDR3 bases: TGCAGCGTTGAGGGGAAACGAGGCTACACCTTC. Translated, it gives CSVEGKRGYTF.

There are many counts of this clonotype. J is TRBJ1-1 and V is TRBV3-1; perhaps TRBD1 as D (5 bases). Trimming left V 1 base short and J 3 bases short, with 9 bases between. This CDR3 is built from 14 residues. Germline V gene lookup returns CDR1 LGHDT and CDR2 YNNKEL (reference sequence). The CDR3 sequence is CASSQGQGDTEAFF. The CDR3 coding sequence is TGTGCCAGCAGCCAAGGTCAGGGCGACACTGAAGCTTTCTTT. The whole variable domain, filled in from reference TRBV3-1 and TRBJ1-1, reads DTAVSQTPKYLVTQMGNDKSIKCEQNLGHDTMYWYKQDSKKFLKIMFSYNNKELIINETVPNRFSPKSPDKAHLNLHINSLELGDSAVYFCASSQGQGDTEAFFGQGTRLTVV.

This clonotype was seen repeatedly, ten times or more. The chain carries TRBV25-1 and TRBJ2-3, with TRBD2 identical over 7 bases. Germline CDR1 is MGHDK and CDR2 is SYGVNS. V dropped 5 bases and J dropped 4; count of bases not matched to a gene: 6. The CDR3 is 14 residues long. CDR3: CASSSQRDADTQYF. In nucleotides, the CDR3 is TGTGCCAGCAGTAGCCAGCGGGACGCAGATACGCAGTATTTT.

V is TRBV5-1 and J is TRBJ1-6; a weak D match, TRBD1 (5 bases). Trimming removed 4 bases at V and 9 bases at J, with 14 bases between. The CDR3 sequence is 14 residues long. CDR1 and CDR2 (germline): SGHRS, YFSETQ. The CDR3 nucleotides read TGCGCCAGCAGCCCCGGGGCCTTAAGTTCACCCCTCCACTTT. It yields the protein CASSPGALSSPLHF.

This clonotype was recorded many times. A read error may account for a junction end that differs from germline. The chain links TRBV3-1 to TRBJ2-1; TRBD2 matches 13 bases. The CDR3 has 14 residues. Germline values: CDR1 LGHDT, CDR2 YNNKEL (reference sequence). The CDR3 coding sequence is TGTGCCAGCAGCCAAGAGGGACTAGCGGGATCCCCCCTCTTC. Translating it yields CASSQEGLAGSPLF.

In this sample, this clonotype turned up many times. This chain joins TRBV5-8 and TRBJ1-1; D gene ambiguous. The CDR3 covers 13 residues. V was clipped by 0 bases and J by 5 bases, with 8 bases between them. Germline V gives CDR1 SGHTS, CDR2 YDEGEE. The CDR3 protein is CASSLGEKTEAFF. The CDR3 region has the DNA TGTGCCAGCAGCTTGGGGGAAAAGACTGAAGCTTTCTTT.

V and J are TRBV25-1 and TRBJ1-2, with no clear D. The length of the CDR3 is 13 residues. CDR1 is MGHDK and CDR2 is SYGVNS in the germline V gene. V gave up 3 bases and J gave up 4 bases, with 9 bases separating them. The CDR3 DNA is TGTGCCAGCAGTGACAGTACTTCCTATGGCTACACCTTC. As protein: CASSDSTSYGYTF.